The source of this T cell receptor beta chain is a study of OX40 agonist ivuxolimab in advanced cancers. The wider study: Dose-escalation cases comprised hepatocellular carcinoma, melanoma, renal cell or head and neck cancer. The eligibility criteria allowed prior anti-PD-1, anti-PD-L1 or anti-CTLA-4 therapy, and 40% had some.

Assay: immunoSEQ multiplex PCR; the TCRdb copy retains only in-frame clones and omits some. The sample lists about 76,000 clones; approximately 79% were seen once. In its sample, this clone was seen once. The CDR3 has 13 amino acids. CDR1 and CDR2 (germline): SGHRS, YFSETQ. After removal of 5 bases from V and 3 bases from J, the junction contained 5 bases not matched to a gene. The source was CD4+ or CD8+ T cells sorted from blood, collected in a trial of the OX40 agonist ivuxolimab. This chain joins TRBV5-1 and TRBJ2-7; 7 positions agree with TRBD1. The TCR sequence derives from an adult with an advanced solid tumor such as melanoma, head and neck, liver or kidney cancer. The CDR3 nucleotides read TGCGCCAGCAGAAGGACAGGTAGCTACGAGCAGTACTTC. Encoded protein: CASRRTGSYEQYF. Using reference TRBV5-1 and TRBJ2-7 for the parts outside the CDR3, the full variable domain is KAGVTQTPRYLIKTRGQQVTLSCSPISGHRSVSWYQQTPGQGLQFLFEYFSETQRNKGNFPGRFSGRQFSNSRSEMNVSTLELGDSALYLCASRRTGSYEQYFGPGTRLTVT.